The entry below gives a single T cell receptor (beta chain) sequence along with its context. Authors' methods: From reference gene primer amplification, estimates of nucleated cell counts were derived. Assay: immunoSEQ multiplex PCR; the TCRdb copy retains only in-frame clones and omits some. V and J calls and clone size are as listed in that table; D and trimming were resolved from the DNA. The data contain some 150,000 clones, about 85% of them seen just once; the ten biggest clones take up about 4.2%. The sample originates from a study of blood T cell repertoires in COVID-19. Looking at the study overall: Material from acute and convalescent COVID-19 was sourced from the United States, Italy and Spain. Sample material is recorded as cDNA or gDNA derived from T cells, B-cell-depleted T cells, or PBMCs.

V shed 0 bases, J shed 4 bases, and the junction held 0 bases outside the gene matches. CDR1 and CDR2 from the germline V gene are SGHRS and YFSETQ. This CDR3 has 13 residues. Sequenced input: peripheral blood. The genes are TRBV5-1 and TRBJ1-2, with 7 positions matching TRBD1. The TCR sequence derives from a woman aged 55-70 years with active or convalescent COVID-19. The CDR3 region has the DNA TGCGCCAGCAGCTTGGGGGACAGCTATGGCTACACCTTC. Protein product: CASSLGDSYGYTF.